These 32 T cell receptor beta chains were all obtained from the same sample, sequenced in a study of T cells in Graves' hyperthyroidism and ophthalmopathy. Researchers took RNA transcripts and amplified the TCR beta CDR3 regions from them. The HTBI primer set drove a first-round RT-PCR of the TCR CDR3. Each CDR3 protein gets one entry after TCRdb re-called the multiplex PCR reads with MiXCR. The top ten hold 13% of the sample, which has hundreds of thousands of distinct CDR3 sequences, approximately 14% seen once. Sequencing was carried out using blood. The source of these receptors is a man younger than 30 with Graves' ophthalmopathy.

This chain links TRBV7-2 with TRBJ2-1; 9 nucleotides match TRBD2. The CDR3 is made up of 16 amino acids. The germline V gene encodes CDR1 SGHTA and CDR2 FQGNSA. With 5 bases clipped from V and 6 bases from J, the junction kept 11 bases outside the gene matches. In nucleotides, the CDR3 is TGTGCCAGCAGCCCCGGGAGCGGCGGGGGGGCCAATGAGCAGTTCTTC. This codes for CASSPGSGGGANEQFF.

J is TRBJ1-2 and V is TRBV9, with 8 bases identical to TRBD1. This CDR3 has 17 residues. Germline lookup yields CDR1 SGDLS and CDR2 YYNGEE. The J segment lost 2 bases and the V segment lost 0 bases, leaving 9 bases of the junction unmatched. This CDR3 is CASSVGQGPHPNYGYTF. CDR3 DNA: TGTGCCAGCAGCGTAGGACAGGGGCCACACCCAAACTATGGCTACACCTTC.

This sequence joins TRBV20-1 and TRBJ2-7; a possible D gene is TRBD2 (7 bases). V was cut by 4 bases and J by 7 bases, with 23 bases left in between. CDR1 and CDR2 from the germline V gene are DFQATT and SNEGSKA (reference sequence). The CDR3 consists of 15 residues. CDR3 DNA: TGCAGTGCTACTGGGAGGGGGACGGGAAAGGGGGAGCAGTACTTC. Protein: CSATGRGTGKGEQYF.

This clonotype was counted a few times. Here the CDR3 DNA reads TGCAGTGCTAGTAAGGGGGATCTAAGCACTGAAGCTTTCTTT. The encoded protein is CSASKGDLSTEAFF. This chain links TRBV20-1 with TRBJ1-1; TRBD1 might be the D (6 bases). Germline V gives CDR1 DFQATT, CDR2 SNEGSKA (reference sequence). The CDR3 runs 14 residues. Trimming stripped 3 bases from V and 4 bases from J, with 15 bases between.

The gene calls are TRBV24-1 and TRBJ2-7, with 8 positions matching TRBD2. CDR3 length equals 15 residues. The ends lost 9 bases at V and 7 bases at J; junction bases unmatched: 16. The germline CDR1 and CDR2 sequences are KGHDR and SFDVKD. In DNA, the CDR3 is TGTGCCACCCGGTCCGGCGGGAGGACTTACGGGGAGCAGTACTTC. Protein sequence: CATRSGGRTYGEQYF.

The rearrangement joins TRBV29-1 to TRBJ2-5, with 7 bases lining up with TRBD1. The V and J ends lost 6 bases and 5 bases, in that order; junction bases with no gene match: 9. The CDR3 is made up of 13 amino acids. CDR1 and CDR2 (germline): SQVTM, ANQGSEA. In nucleotides, the CDR3 is TGCAGCGTGCCTGGACAGGTACTGGAGACCCAGTACTTC. Translation gives CSVPGQVLETQYF.

This clonotype has just a few counts. The chain joins TRBV29-1 to TRBJ2-1; D gene unclear. Germline values: CDR1 SQVTM, CDR2 ANQGSEA. Trimming pared 1 base from V and 2 bases from J, leaving 3 bases between. This CDR3 has 12 residues. CDR3 in DNA: TGCAGCGTTGAAGTAGCCTACAATGAGCAGTTCTTC. This codes for CSVEVAYNEQFF.

The V gene is TRBV19, the J gene TRBJ2-5, with TRBD2 as a possible D gene (7 bases). CDR3 length: 16 residues. V lost 5 bases and J lost 0, with 16 bases in between. Germline-derived CDR1 and CDR2 are LNHDA and SQIVND (reference sequence). This CDR3 reads CASSPLAGAYQETQYF. The CDR3 nucleotides are TGTGCCAGTAGTCCTCTGGCGGGGGCCTACCAAGAGACCCAGTACTTC.

On this clonotype: Since a much larger clone is just one base distant, this may be a read error. The rearrangement joins TRBV6-1 to TRBJ2-7; 12 bases map to TRBD2. The germline gives CDR1 MNHNS, CDR2 SASEGT. Trimming took 6 bases from V and 3 from J; bases not matched to a gene: 3. The CDR3 contains 14 residues. The CDR3 nucleotides read TGTGCCAGCAGGGGGACTAGCGGGTTCTACGAGCAGTACTTC. Residues: CASRGTSGFYEQYF.

The chain has TRBV12-3 or TRBV12-4 and TRBJ2-2; D may be TRBD2 (5 bases). CDR3 length equals 15 residues. V was trimmed by 2 bases and J by 6 bases, leaving 13 bases between them. The CDR3 coding sequence is TGTGCCAGCAGTTTAAGAGGAGGTTTTGCCGGGGAGCTGTTTTTT. Its translation: CASSLRGGFAGELFF.

This clonotype appeared many times. The chain is built from TRBV6-2 or TRBV6-3 and TRBJ2-2; TRBD2 agrees at 7 bases. Per germline, CDR1 MNHEY and CDR2 SVGEGT. After removal of 0 bases from V and 7 bases from J, the junction contained 8 bases not matched to a gene. This CDR3 has 16 residues. The DNA for the CDR3 is TGTGCCAGCAGTTACTCGCGGCTGGCGGGAGACGGGGAGCTGTTTTTT. This gives the protein CASSYSRLAGDGELFF.

There are many counts of this clonotype. The V gene is TRBV6-6, the J gene TRBJ1-6, with D hard to call. The ends were cut back, 2 bases at V and 10 bases at J, with 15 bases in the middle. CDR3 length: 15 residues. Germline lookup yields CDR1 MNHNY and CDR2 SVGAGI (reference sequence). For the CDR3, the DNA is TGTGCCAGCAGTTACCAAGACATGTCGGGGTCACCCCTCCACTTT. Its protein product is CASSYQDMSGSPLHF.

This clonotype turned up a few times. The rearrangement links TRBV11-3 to TRBJ2-7; TRBD2 is a possible D gene (7 bases). This CDR3 has 14 amino acids. Germline V gene sequence: CDR1 SGHNT, CDR2 YENEEA. V was clipped by 3 bases and J by 2 bases, with 11 bases between them. CDR3 coding DNA: TGTGCCAGCAGCTTCGGGGGGCGACCCTACGAGCAGTACTTC. This codes for CASSFGGRPYEQYF.

This clonotype was detected ten times or more. The chain recombines TRBV11-3 with TRBJ2-1; no clear D. The CDR3 consists of 12 residues. CDR1 and CDR2 (germline): SGHNT, YENEEA. Trimming shortened V by 5 bases and J by 6 bases, and 8 bases separated the two germline ends. CDR3 protein: CASSPRANEQFF. The DNA of the CDR3 is TGTGCCAGCAGCCCTCGGGCCAATGAGCAGTTCTTC.

The chain links TRBV7-2 to TRBJ2-7; D remains ambiguous. This CDR3 has 13 residues. The germline V gene encodes CDR1 SGHTA and CDR2 FQGNSA. Trimming cost V 5 bases and J 1 base, with 9 bases left between them. This chain's CDR3 is CASSRVGSYEQYF. The CDR3 DNA reads as TGTGCCAGCAGCAGGGTCGGGTCCTACGAGCAGTACTTC.

This clonotype was counted a few times. The chain is built from TRBV28 and TRBJ2-7; no definite D call. Trimming cost V 4 bases and J 2 bases, with 15 bases left between them. Germline-derived CDR1 and CDR2 are MDHEN and SYDVKM. The CDR3 sequence is 15 residues long. The CDR3 coding sequence is TGTGCCAGCAGTTCCCCAGACCCAGGTCCCTACGAGCAGTACTTC. It codes for CASSSPDPGPYEQYF.

This clonotype was detected only a few times. This rearrangement joins TRBV11-2 to TRBJ1-5, with D perhaps matching TRBD1 (5 bases). V was pared by 5 bases and J by 4 bases, with 21 bases between. Per the germline V gene, CDR1 is SGHAT and CDR2 is FQNNGV. The CDR3 loop spans 17 amino acids. The CDR3 is CASSKPGPHKGNQPQHF. CDR3 bases: TGTGCCAGCAGCAAACCGGGACCGCACAAAGGTAATCAGCCCCAGCATTTT.

In this sample, this clonotype turned up many times. The chain couples TRBV29-1 to TRBJ2-1, with 9 nucleotides matching TRBD1. CDR1 is SQVTM and CDR2 is ANQGSEA in the germline V gene. The CDR3 has 15 residues. The J segment lost 6 bases and the V segment lost 7 bases, leaving 13 bases of the junction unmatched. The CDR3 region is CSAWLWDRAPNEQFF. In nucleotides, the CDR3 is TGCAGCGCTTGGCTCTGGGACAGGGCCCCCAATGAGCAGTTCTTC.

Ten or more counts support this clonotype. V and J are TRBV2 and TRBJ2-5; the match to TRBD1 covers 8 bases. V was clipped by 6 bases and J by 2 bases; unmatched bases: 2. There are 13 residues in the CDR3. CDR1 and CDR2 (germline): SNHLY, FYNNEI. CDR3 sequence reads: CASRRQGQETQYF. DNA for the CDR3: TGTGCCAGCAGAAGACAGGGGCAAGAGACCCAGTACTTC.

This clonotype was picked up many times. The chain uses TRBV12-3 or TRBV12-4 and TRBJ2-5, with 8 bases matching TRBD1. This CDR3 has 15 residues. V trimming: 3 bases; J trimming: 4 bases; junction bases outside the gene matches: 7. The chain's CDR3 is CASSFSVQGAETQYF. CDR3 sequence (DNA): TGTGCCAGCAGTTTCTCAGTCCAGGGGGCAGAGACCCAGTACTTC.

Ten or more counts support this clonotype. The chain employs TRBV3-1 and TRBJ1-2, with D maybe TRBD1 (6 bases). The CDR3 consists of 13 residues. Germline CDR1 LGHDT, CDR2 YNNKEL (reference sequence). Trimming shortened V by 3 bases and J by 6 bases, and 11 bases separated the two germline ends. Written as DNA, the CDR3 is TGTGCCAGCAGCCAGACAGGATTAAATGGCTACACCTTC. It codes for CASSQTGLNGYTF.

The table lists this clonotype with many counts. The chain is built from TRBV27 and TRBJ2-7, with D unclear. V lost 3 bases, J lost 5 bases, and 11 bases lay in between. This CDR3 is built from 13 residues. CDR1 and CDR2 from the germline V gene are MNHEY and SMNVEV (reference sequence). The CDR3 DNA reads as TGTGCCAGCAGTTTCAGGTTAATGGACGAGCAGTACTTC. Protein: CASSFRLMDEQYF.

V is TRBV6-1 and J is TRBJ2-4; TRBD2 matches 7 bases. In germline, CDR1 is MNHNS, CDR2 SASEGT. The CDR3 runs 14 residues. V lost 7 bases, J lost 7 bases, and 10 bases stayed unmatched. The CDR3 reads CASNPLGGGNIQYF. CDR3 nucleotides: TGTGCCAGCAATCCCCTTGGGGGGGGGAACATTCAGTACTTC.

This clonotype was observed at least ten times. J is TRBJ2-2 and V is TRBV7-3; D is unresolved. This CDR3 has 13 amino acids. V was clipped by 2 bases and J by 4 bases, with 5 bases between them. Germline assignment: CDR1 SGHTA and CDR2 FQGTGA. CDR3 nucleotide sequence: TGTGCCAGCAGCTTATGGCTCACCGGGGAGCTGTTTTTT. This codes for CASSLWLTGELFF.

This clonotype was counted ten times or more. The chain recombines TRBV5-1 with TRBJ1-1; no clear D gene. This CDR3 comprises 14 residues. Trimming cost V 0 bases and J 5 bases, with 11 bases left between them. Germline loops: CDR1 SGHRS, CDR2 YFSETQ. CDR3 nucleotide sequence: TGCGCCAGCAGCTTGGAAGGGAGTGGGACTGAAGCTTTCTTT. Residues: CASSLEGSGTEAFF.

The chain combines TRBV18 with TRBJ2-7, with 9 bases fitting TRBD1. V trimming: 0 bases; J trimming: 6 bases; junction bases outside the gene matches: 6. CDR3 length: 15 amino acids. Germline V gives CDR1 KGHSH, CDR2 LQKENI. In DNA form, the CDR3 reads TGTGCCAGCTCACCACCGGGACAGGGCATCGCCGAGCAGTACTTC. Protein: CASSPPGQGIAEQYF.

CDR3 DNA: TGCGCCAGCAGCCACCGAGGCGAGAGCTCCTACGAGCAGTACTTC. Translated, it gives CASSHRGESSYEQYF. This chain uses TRBV4-1 with TRBJ2-7, with D unclear. This CDR3 is 15 amino acids long. Germline lookup yields CDR1 MGHRA and CDR2 YSYEKL. The V end was cut by 3 bases, the J end by 0 bases, with 12 bases between.

The chain has TRBV3-1 and TRBJ1-2, with 9 positions matching TRBD1. In germline, CDR1 is LGHDT, CDR2 YNNKEL (reference sequence). The CDR3 sequence is 14 residues long. The trim removed 8 bases at V and 4 bases at J, leaving 8 bases unmatched. CDR3 in amino acids: CASAQGQGGYGYTF. The CDR3, as DNA: TGTGCCAGCGCCCAGGGACAGGGTGGCTATGGCTACACCTTC. The whole variable domain, filled in from reference TRBV3-1 and TRBJ1-2, reads DTAVSQTPKYLVTQMGNDKSIKCEQNLGHDTMYWYKQDSKKFLKIMFSYNNKELIINETVPNRFSPKSPDKAHLNLHINSLELGDSAVYFCASAQGQGGYGYTFGSGTRLTVV.

A remark on this clonotype: A much larger clone differs from this one at a single base, so this may be a read error. The V gene is TRBV30, the J gene TRBJ2-1; a weak D match, TRBD1 (5 bases). With the DNA end fitting TRBJ2-7 better, the J assignment may be wrong. Germline CDR1 is GTSNPN and CDR2 is SVGIG (reference sequence). The CDR3 extends over 13 amino acids. The CDR3 loop is CAWMWGSYNEQYF. CDR3 coding DNA: TGTGCCTGGATGTGGGGCTCCTACAATGAGCAGTACTTC.

In this sample, this clonotype turned up a few times. The chain carries TRBV12-3 or TRBV12-4 and TRBJ1-3; D is ambiguous. This CDR3 comprises 13 residues. V was trimmed by 1 base and J by 0 bases, leaving 1 base between them. The CDR3 here is CASSLDSGNTIYF. The CDR3 DNA reads TGTGCCAGCAGTTTAGACTCTGGAAACACCATATATTTT.

This clonotype appeared many times. The chain links TRBV12-3 or TRBV12-4 to TRBJ1-5, with 7 positions matching TRBD1. CDR3 length: 15 residues. The trim removed 6 bases at V and 0 bases at J, leaving 5 bases unmatched. The CDR3 here is CASRKQGYSNQPQHF. The CDR3 nucleotides are TGTGCCAGCAGGAAACAGGGGTATAGCAATCAGCCCCAGCATTTT.

This chain connects TRBV18 to TRBJ2-7; D may be TRBD1 (5 bases). Looked up from germline, CDR1 is KGHSH and CDR2 is LQKENI. The CDR3 spans 14 residues. The V end lost 4 bases, the J end lost 2 bases, and 12 bases lay between the germline ends. The CDR3 loop is CASSRRQNTYEQYF. Written as DNA, the CDR3 is TGTGCCAGCTCACGCCGACAGAATACCTACGAGCAGTACTTC. Full variable domain (rest looked up from reference TRBV18 and TRBJ2-7): NAGVMQNPRHLVRRRGQEARLRCSPMKGHSHVYWYRQLPEEGLKFMVYLQKENIIDESGMPKERFSAEFPKEGPSILRIQQVVRGDSAAYFCASSRRQNTYEQYFGPGTRLTVT.